A single sample gave rise to the 17 T cell receptor beta chains below, sequenced in a study of blood T cell repertoires in COVID-19. This table comes from immunoSEQ multiplex PCR, and its TCRdb copy is limited to in-frame clones, with some not included. The data hold 15,000 to 20,000 clones, with 87% observed a single time. The specimen was peripheral blood. Every receptor here comes from a human donor in a cohort sampled during active COVID-19.

The chain couples TRBV24-1 to TRBJ2-7; 8 bases agree with TRBD1. The V segment lost 4 bases and the J segment 2 bases; nucleotides outside the gene matches: 9. This CDR3 is built from 16 residues. Germline CDR1 and CDR2: KGHDR and SFDVKD. For the CDR3, the DNA is TGTGCCACCAGTGACCCCCAGGACAGGGTTACCTACGAGCAGTACTTC. Its protein product is CATSDPQDRVTYEQYF.

The rearrangement links TRBV18 to TRBJ1-2, with D uncertain. This CDR3 is built from 13 residues. Looked up from germline, CDR1 is KGHSH and CDR2 is LQKENI. Trimming pared 4 bases from V and 4 bases from J, leaving 10 bases between. Here the CDR3 DNA reads TGTGCCAGCTCACTTGGGAGGCTCTATGGCTACACCTTC. Translated: CASSLGRLYGYTF.

The chain joins TRBV21-1 to TRBJ1-6. TRBV21-1 is given as a pseudogene. This CDR3 contains 17 residues. CDR3 bases: TGTGCCAGCAGCCTGCGGGAGGGGGCTTCCTATAATTCACCCCTCCACTTT. It translates to CASSLREGASYNSPLHF.

V is TRBV27 and J is TRBJ2-7; 10 bases align to TRBD1. CDR3 length: 16 residues. Germline V gene lookup returns CDR1 MNHEY and CDR2 SMNVEV (reference sequence). V trimming: 3 bases; J trimming: 3 bases; junction bases outside the gene matches: 8. CDR3 amino acids: CASSFGDRGGGYEQYF. The CDR3, as DNA: TGTGCCAGCAGTTTTGGGGACAGGGGAGGAGGCTACGAGCAGTACTTC.

This clone was seen a handful of times. The V gene is TRBV6-2 or TRBV6-3, the J gene TRBJ1-1; D is unclear. V lost 2 bases to trimming and J lost 1 base, with 8 bases between them. This CDR3 region has 14 residues. Germline lookup yields CDR1 MNHEY and CDR2 SVGEGT. The CDR3 coding sequence is TGTGCCAGCAGTTACAGCGAGAGGAACACTGAAGCTTTCTTT. It specifies CASSYSERNTEAFF.

The V gene is TRBV7-8, the J gene TRBJ2-1; D uncertain. The germline V and J ends were trimmed by 5 bases and 8 bases, with 16 bases remaining between them. The length of the CDR3 is 14 residues. Germline-derived CDR1 and CDR2 are SGHVS and FQNEAQ. This chain's CDR3 is CASSPEYMADEQFF. In nucleotides, the CDR3 is TGTGCCAGCAGCCCCGAATATATGGCGGATGAGCAGTTCTTC.

CDR3 in amino acids: CASQLRGHTEAFF. CDR3 DNA: TGTGCCAGCCAGCTTAGGGGTCACACTGAAGCTTTCTTT. V usage is TRBV7-3 and J usage is TRBJ1-1, with D tentatively TRBD1 (5 bases). The CDR3 has 13 amino acids. CDR1 and CDR2 from the germline V gene are SGHTA and FQGTGA. Trimming cost V 8 bases and J 3 bases, with 13 bases left between them.

CDR3 in amino acids: CASSARQGAREKLFF. The CDR3, as DNA: TGTGCCAGTAGTGCACGACAGGGGGCGAGGGAAAAACTGTTTTTT. The rearrangement links TRBV19 to TRBJ1-4; 10 bases agree with TRBD1. The J segment lost 8 bases and the V segment lost 5 bases, leaving 8 bases of the junction unmatched. CDR3 length: 15 amino acids. The germline CDR1 and CDR2 sequences are LNHDA and SQIVND (reference sequence).

This sequence joins TRBV11-2 and TRBJ2-7; TRBD1 aligns across 8 bases. J gave up 3 bases and V 5 bases, and 9 bases lay outside the gene matches. CDR3 size: 15 residues. The germline CDR1 and CDR2 sequences are SGHAT and FQNNGV. CDR3 sequence reads: CASSRDRFSGYEQYF. CDR3 coding DNA: TGTGCCAGCAGCCGGGACAGGTTCTCGGGCTACGAGCAGTACTTC.

The V and J genes are TRBV7-6 and TRBJ2-1; 7 nucleotides line up with TRBD2. The length of the CDR3 is 17 residues. V gave up 5 bases and J gave up 0 bases; unmatched junction bases: 10. Germline values: CDR1 SGHVS, CDR2 FNYEAQ. The CDR3 sequence: CASSTRPGGSSYNEQFF. CDR3 coding DNA: TGTGCCAGCAGCACTCGACCGGGGGGTAGCTCCTACAATGAGCAGTTCTTC.

The genes are TRBV6-6 and TRBJ2-1; the D is unclear. Germline values: CDR1 MNHNY, CDR2 SVGAGI (reference sequence). This CDR3 contains 11 residues. Trimming left V 4 bases short and J 6 bases short, with 4 bases between. The CDR3 is CASSSLNEQFF. In DNA, the CDR3 is TGTGCCAGCAGTTCCCTCAATGAGCAGTTCTTC.

The rearrangement uses TRBV19 and TRBJ1-2; no reliable D call. The CDR3 sequence is 13 residues long. In germline, CDR1 is LNHDA, CDR2 SQIVND (reference sequence). V dropped 3 bases and J dropped 4 bases, with 9 bases sitting between them. CDR3 coding DNA: TGTGCCAGTAGTATCCCCCCAGGCTATGGCTACACCTTC. It is translated as CASSIPPGYGYTF.

The chain uses TRBV9 and TRBJ2-7; a weak D match, TRBD2 (6 bases). The CDR3 runs 12 residues. Trimming left V 5 bases short and J 6 bases short, with 12 bases between. From germline, CDR1 is SGDLS and CDR2 YYNGEE. The CDR3 nucleotides read TGTGCCAGCAGTGGAGTGGGGGGCGAGCAGTACTTC. Translating gives CASSGVGGEQYF.

The genes are TRBV5-6 and TRBJ1-2; 11 bases align to TRBD1. CDR1 and CDR2 (germline): SGHDT, YYEEEE. The V segment lost 0 bases and the J segment 8 bases; nucleotides outside the gene matches: 6. The CDR3 length is 15 residues. In DNA, the CDR3 is TGTGCCAGCAGCTTGGCCGGGACAGGGGGTGGAGGCTACACCTTC. Its translation is CASSLAGTGGGGYTF.

The chain carries TRBV7-3 and TRBJ2-7, with 7 bases aligning to TRBD1. Trimming at V came to 5 bases and at J to 2 bases, leaving 9 bases not matched to a gene. The CDR3 runs to 15 residues. In germline, CDR1 is SGHTA, CDR2 FQGTGA. CDR3: CASSLGGQVTYEQYF. The CDR3, as DNA: TGTGCCAGCAGCCTGGGCGGACAGGTCACCTACGAGCAGTACTTC.

The chain joins TRBV7-9 to TRBJ2-3, with TRBD2 identical over 8 bases. The V gene's germline CDR1 is SEHNR and CDR2 FQNEAQ (reference sequence). Unmatched junction bases numbered 1, after V lost 2 bases and J lost 3 bases. The CDR3 is made up of 14 amino acids. CDR3 protein: CASSLPGGTDTQYF. The CDR3 DNA reads as TGTGCCAGCAGCTTACCGGGGGGGACAGATACGCAGTATTTT.

As DNA, the CDR3 is TGTGCCAGCAGCTTAGGCCGGGACACGGAACAAGAGACCCAGTACTTC. Its translation: CASSLGRDTEQETQYF. This chain connects TRBV11-2 to TRBJ2-5; D might be TRBD1 (6 bases). The CDR3 extends over 16 amino acids. Germline V CDR1 and CDR2: SGHAT, FQNNGV. V was pared by 1 base and J by 2 bases, with 14 bases between.